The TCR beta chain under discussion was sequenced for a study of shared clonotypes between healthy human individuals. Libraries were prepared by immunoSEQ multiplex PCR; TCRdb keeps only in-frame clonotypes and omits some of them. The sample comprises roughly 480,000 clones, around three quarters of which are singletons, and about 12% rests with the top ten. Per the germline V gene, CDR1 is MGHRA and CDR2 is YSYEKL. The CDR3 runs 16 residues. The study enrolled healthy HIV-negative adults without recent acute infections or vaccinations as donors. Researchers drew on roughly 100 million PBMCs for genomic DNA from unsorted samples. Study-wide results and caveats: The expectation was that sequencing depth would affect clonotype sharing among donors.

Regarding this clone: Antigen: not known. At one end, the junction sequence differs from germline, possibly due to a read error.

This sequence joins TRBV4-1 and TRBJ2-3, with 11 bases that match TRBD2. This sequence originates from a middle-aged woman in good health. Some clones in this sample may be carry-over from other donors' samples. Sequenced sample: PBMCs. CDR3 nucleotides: TGTGCCAGCAGCGCCCGTCTAGCGGGAGGAGGAGATACGCAGTATTTT. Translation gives CASSARLAGGGDTQYF.